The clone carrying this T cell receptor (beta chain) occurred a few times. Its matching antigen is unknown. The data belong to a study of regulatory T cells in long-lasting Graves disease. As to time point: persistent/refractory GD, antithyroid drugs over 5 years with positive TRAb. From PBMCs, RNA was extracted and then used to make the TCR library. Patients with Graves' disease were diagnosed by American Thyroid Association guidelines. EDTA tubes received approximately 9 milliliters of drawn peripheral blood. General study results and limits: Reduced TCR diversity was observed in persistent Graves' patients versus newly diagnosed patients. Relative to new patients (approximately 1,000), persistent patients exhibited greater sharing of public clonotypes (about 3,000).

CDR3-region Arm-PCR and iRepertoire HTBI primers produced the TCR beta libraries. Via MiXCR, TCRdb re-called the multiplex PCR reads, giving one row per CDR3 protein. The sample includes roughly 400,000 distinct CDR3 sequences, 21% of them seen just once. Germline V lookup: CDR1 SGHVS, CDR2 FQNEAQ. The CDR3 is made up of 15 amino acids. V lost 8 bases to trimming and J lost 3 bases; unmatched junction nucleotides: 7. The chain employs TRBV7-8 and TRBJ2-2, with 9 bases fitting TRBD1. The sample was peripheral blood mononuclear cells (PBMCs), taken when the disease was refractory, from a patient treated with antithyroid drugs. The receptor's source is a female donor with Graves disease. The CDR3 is CASHTGGAYTGELFF. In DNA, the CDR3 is TGTGCCAGCCATACAGGGGGCGCGTACACCGGGGAGCTGTTTTTT.